Listed here is a single T cell receptor (beta chain). Sequencing was performed with immunoSEQ multiplex PCR; in TCRdb, only in-frame clones are kept and a portion is missing. The data contain some 48,000 clones, 75% to 85% of them singletons. The record originates from a study of early stage breast cancer tumors. Germline V gene data show CDR1 as SGHAT and CDR2 as FQNNGV. CDR3 length: 15 amino acids. V was clipped by 2 bases and J by 5 bases, with 16 bases between them. V and J are TRBV11-2 and TRBJ2-7, with D unclear. The TCR sequence derives from a person between 50 and 60 years old with breast cancer. The specimen sequenced was blood. Here the CDR3 DNA reads TGTGCCAGCAGCTTAATGACTGGTAACTGGAACGAGCAGTACTTC. Encoded protein: CASSLMTGNWNEQYF.